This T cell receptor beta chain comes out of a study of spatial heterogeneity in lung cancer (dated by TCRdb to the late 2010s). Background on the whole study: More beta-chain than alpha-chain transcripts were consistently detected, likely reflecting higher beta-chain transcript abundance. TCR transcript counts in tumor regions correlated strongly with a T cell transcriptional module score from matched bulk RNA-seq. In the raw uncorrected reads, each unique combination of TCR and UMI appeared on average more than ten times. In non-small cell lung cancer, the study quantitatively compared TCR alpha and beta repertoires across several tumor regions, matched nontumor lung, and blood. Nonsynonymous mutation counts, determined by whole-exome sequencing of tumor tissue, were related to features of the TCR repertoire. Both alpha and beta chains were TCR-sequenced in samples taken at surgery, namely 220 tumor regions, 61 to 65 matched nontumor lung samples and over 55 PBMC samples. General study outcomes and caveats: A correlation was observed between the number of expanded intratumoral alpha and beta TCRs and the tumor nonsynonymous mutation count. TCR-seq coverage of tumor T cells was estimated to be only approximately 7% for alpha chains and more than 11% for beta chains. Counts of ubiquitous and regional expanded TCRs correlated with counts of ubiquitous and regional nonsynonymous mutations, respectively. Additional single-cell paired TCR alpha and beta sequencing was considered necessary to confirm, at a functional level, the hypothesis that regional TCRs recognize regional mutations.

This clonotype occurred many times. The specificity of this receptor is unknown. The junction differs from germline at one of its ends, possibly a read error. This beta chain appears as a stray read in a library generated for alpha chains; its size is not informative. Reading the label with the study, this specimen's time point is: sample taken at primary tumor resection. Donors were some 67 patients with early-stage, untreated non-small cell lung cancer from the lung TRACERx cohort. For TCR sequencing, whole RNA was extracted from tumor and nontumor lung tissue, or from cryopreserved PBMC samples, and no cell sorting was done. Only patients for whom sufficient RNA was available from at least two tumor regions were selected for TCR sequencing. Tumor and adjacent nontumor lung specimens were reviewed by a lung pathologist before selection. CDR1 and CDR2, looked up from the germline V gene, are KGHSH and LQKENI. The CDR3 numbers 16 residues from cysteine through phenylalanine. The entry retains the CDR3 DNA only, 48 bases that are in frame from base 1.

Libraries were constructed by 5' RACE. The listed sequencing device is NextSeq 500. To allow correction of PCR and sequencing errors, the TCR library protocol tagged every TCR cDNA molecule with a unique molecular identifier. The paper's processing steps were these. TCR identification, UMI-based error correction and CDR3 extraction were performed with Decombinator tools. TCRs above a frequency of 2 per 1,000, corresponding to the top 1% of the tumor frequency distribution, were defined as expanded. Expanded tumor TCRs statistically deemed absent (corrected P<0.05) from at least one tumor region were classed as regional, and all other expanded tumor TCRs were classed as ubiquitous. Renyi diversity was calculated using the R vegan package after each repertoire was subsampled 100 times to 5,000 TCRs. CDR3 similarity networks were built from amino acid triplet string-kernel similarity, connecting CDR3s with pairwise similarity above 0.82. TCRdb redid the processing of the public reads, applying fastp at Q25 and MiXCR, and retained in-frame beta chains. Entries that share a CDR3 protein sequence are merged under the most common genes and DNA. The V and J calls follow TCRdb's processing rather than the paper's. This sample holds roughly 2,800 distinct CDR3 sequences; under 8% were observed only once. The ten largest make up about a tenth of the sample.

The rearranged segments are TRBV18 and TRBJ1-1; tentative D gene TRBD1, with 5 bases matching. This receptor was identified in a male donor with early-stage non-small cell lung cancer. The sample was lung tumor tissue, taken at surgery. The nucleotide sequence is TGTGCCAGCTCCATATCCCAGGGTCCGGGGAACGCTGAAGCTTTCTTT. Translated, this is CASSISQGPGNAEAFF.